This TCR beta chain was recovered during a study of blood T cell repertoires in COVID-19. Study in general: The United States, Italy and Spain provided the acute and convalescent COVID-19 samples.

TCRdb's copy holds only in-frame clones and misses some; the assay was immunoSEQ multiplex PCR. This sample has roughly 260,000 clones, with about nine tenths found just once. V lost 2 bases to trimming and J lost 5 bases; unmatched junction nucleotides: 4. The CDR3 sequence is 14 residues long. The germline V gene has CDR1 SGHTA and CDR2 FQGTGA. The chain couples TRBV7-3 to TRBJ2-3, with 7 positions matching TRBD1. This sequence was found in a woman aged 25 to 39 with COVID-19, enrolled during active disease. Input material: peripheral blood. CDR3: CASSLGTALDTQYF. CDR3 nucleotides: TGTGCCAGCAGCTTAGGGACAGCGCTAGATACGCAGTATTTT. Combining the CDR3 with reference TRBV7-3 and TRBJ2-3 gives the whole variable domain GAGVSQTPSNKVTEKGKYVELRCDPISGHTALYWYRQSLGQGPEFLIYFQGTGAADDSGLPNDRFFAVRPEGSVSTLKIQRTERGDSAVYLCASSLGTALDTQYFGPGTRLTVL.